The 9 T cell receptor beta chains presented below share a single source sample, sequenced in a study of beta chain features in type 1 diabetes. General study points: Shortening of TCRB CDR3s, moderate but significant, appeared in all four CD4+ subsets of Type 1 diabetes patients.

These receptors' targets are unknown. The entirety of the isolated RNA underwent reverse transcription, so expressed TCRB transcripts were sequenced. The repertoire was sequenced with immunoSEQ multiplex PCR; TCRdb's copy has only in-frame clones and lacks some. The sample has nearly 700,000 clones, around an eighth seen once. The sequenced sample consisted of naive CD4+ T cells from blood. The source of these receptors is a young man with type 1 diabetes.

The DNA of the CDR3 is TGTGCCGTGGACGGGGGGACGGGCCAAGAGACCCAGTACTTC. Translating it yields CAVDGGTGQETQYF. The chain is built from TRBV30 and TRBJ2-5, with 7 bases matching TRBD2. Trimming cost V 8 bases and J 1 base; bases outside gene matches: 10. The CDR3 has 14 amino acids. Per germline, CDR1 GTSNPN and CDR2 SVGIG (reference sequence). Complete variable domain (other parts from reference TRBV30 and TRBJ2-5): SQTIHQWPATLVQPVGSPLSLECTVEGTSNPNLYWYRQAAGRGLQLLFYSVGIGQISSEVPQNLSASRPQDRQFILSSKKLLLSDSGFYLCAVDGGTGQETQYFGPGTRLLVL.

This clone was recorded a few times. The V gene is TRBV23-1, the J gene TRBJ2-3; no definite D call. TRBV23-1 is designated an ORF whose function remains uncertain. V was trimmed by 3 bases and J by 5 bases, leaving 9 bases between them. This CDR3 region has 13 residues. CDR3 amino acids: CASSQDGGDTQYF. As DNA, the CDR3 is TGCGCCAGCAGTCAGGATGGTGGAGATACGCAGTATTTT.

This clone was seen only a few times. The V gene is TRBV29-1, the J gene TRBJ2-1, with D possibly being TRBD1 (6 bases). Germline V gives CDR1 SQVTM, CDR2 ANQGSEA. Trimming pared 6 bases from V and 3 bases from J, leaving 21 bases between. This CDR3 comprises 16 residues. For the CDR3, the DNA is TGCAGCGTGTACTCGAAGACAGGCCCCAACTACAATGAGCAGTTCTTC. It encodes CSVYSKTGPNYNEQFF.

There are a few counts of this clone. The V call is TRBV18, the J call TRBJ1-1, with 7 bases that match TRBD1. V was pared by 3 bases and J by 0 bases, with 7 bases of the junction left unmatched. The germline V gene encodes CDR1 KGHSH and CDR2 LQKENI. This CDR3 is 16 amino acids long. The CDR3 spells CASSPTTGVVNTEAFF. Written as DNA, the CDR3 is TGTGCCAGCTCACCTACTACAGGGGTCGTGAACACTGAAGCTTTCTTT.

The rearrangement joins TRBV9 to TRBJ1-4; D unclear. V gave up 0 bases and J gave up 5 bases, with 8 bases separating them. The V gene's germline CDR1 is SGDLS and CDR2 YYNGEE. CDR3 length equals 14 residues. The CDR3 nucleotides are TGTGCCAGCAGCGTAGGACTGTTAAATGAAAAACTGTTTTTT. Encoded protein: CASSVGLLNEKLFF.

As regards this clone: Different DNA sequences within this sample yield the same CDR3. The rearrangement links TRBV10-3 to TRBJ1-1; D remains unclear. This CDR3 is 13 amino acids long. Trimming pared 3 bases from V and 1 base from J, leaving 6 bases between. Germline assignment: CDR1 ENHRY and CDR2 SYGVKD. The CDR3 DNA follows: TGTGCCATCAGTGATGGTCGGAACACTGAAGCTTTCTTT. As protein: CAISDGRNTEAFF.

The J gene is TRBJ1-6, the V gene TRBV18; no reliable D call. The CDR3 runs to 19 residues. The germline V gene has CDR1 KGHSH and CDR2 LQKENI. Trimming shortened V by 5 bases and J by 8 bases, and 28 bases separated the two germline ends. The CDR3 DNA follows: TGTGCCAGCTCATCCTGGGCACAGACGGGAGTGGACTCACATTCACCCCTCCACTTT. Encoded protein: CASSSWAQTGVDSHSPLHF.

This clone was seen only a few times. V and J are TRBV30 and TRBJ2-5; D possibly corresponds to TRBD1 (6 bases). Trimming pared 0 bases from V and 2 bases from J, leaving 13 bases between. The germline CDR1 and CDR2 sequences are GTSNPN and SVGIG (reference sequence). The CDR3 is 15 amino acids. The DNA for the CDR3 is TGTGCCTGGAGTGTTGGCAGGGGAAGACAAGAGACCCAGTACTTC. Its translation: CAWSVGRGRQETQYF.

The V and J genes are TRBV28 and TRBJ1-2; D is ambiguous. V was clipped by 5 bases and J by 5 bases, with 18 bases between them. The CDR3 is 15 amino acids. The germline CDR1 and CDR2 sequences are MDHEN and SYDVKM. CDR3 loop: CASSGSWGKEYGYTF. For the CDR3, the DNA is TGTGCCAGCAGTGGCTCCTGGGGAAAAGAATATGGCTACACCTTC.